These 25 T cell receptor beta chains came from one sample sequenced in a study of blood T cell repertoires in COVID-19. TCRdb keeps only in-frame clones here, not all; method: immunoSEQ multiplex PCR. The table shows 300,000 to 350,000 clones, with 80% to 95% occurring only once. Sequenced: peripheral blood. These receptors were obtained from a woman in her twenties or thirties with COVID-19, enrolled during active disease.

CDR3 sequence: CASSQVGLAGASTDTQYF. CDR3 in DNA: TGCGCCAGCAGCCAAGTGGGACTAGCGGGCGCGAGCACAGATACGCAGTATTTT. The V gene is TRBV4-1, the J gene TRBJ2-3; 12 bases are shared with TRBD2. Unmatched junction bases numbered 5, after V lost 1 base and J lost 0 bases. Per germline, CDR1 MGHRA and CDR2 YSYEKL. This CDR3 spans 18 amino acids.

This clone was detected only once. The chain joins TRBV5-8 to TRBJ2-5; no clear D. Germline V CDR1 and CDR2: SGHTS, YDEGEE. The ends were cut back, 0 bases at V and 2 bases at J, with 5 bases in the middle. The CDR3 totals 13 residues. CDR3 sequence reads: CASSLDGQETQYF. Here the CDR3 DNA reads TGTGCCAGCAGCTTGGACGGTCAAGAGACCCAGTACTTC.

The chain combines TRBV18 with TRBJ2-7; TRBD1 agrees at 8 bases. The CDR3 loop spans 13 amino acids. V was clipped by 6 bases and J by 5 bases; unmatched bases: 6. The V gene's germline CDR1 is KGHSH and CDR2 LQKENI. In DNA form, the CDR3 reads TGTGCCAGCTCCCCCGGACAGGGAAACGAGCAGTACTTC. Its protein is CASSPGQGNEQYF. Full variable domain (remainder filled in from reference TRBV18 and TRBJ2-7): NAGVMQNPRHLVRRRGQEARLRCSPMKGHSHVYWYRQLPEEGLKFMVYLQKENIIDESGMPKERFSAEFPKEGPSILRIQQVVRGDSAAYFCASSPGQGNEQYFGPGTRLTVT.

This clone came up a few times. The chain uses TRBV4-3 and TRBJ1-2; D is unresolved. CDR1 and CDR2 (germline): LGHNA, YSLEER. Trimming took off 3 bases at V and 8 bases at J, with 13 bases between the two ends. The length of the CDR3 is 13 residues. The CDR3 reads CASSQSGRGGYTF. CDR3 coding DNA: TGCGCCAGCAGCCAGAGTGGGCGGGGAGGCTACACCTTC.

This clone was picked up one time. V gene TRBV9 combines with J gene TRBJ2-5; 10 bases are shared with TRBD1. The CDR3 covers 14 residues. V lost 2 bases to trimming and J lost 5 bases; unmatched junction nucleotides: 3. Germline values: CDR1 SGDLS, CDR2 YYNGEE. CDR3 bases: TGTGCCAGCAGCGTCGGGACAGGGGCCGAGACCCAGTACTTC. It yields the protein CASSVGTGAETQYF.

The chain is built from TRBV5-1 and TRBJ1-3; 10 bases are shared with TRBD1. Germline-derived CDR1 and CDR2 are SGHRS and YFSETQ. V was clipped by 3 bases and J by 4 bases; unmatched bases: 7. The CDR3 length is 16 residues. CDR3 coding DNA: TGCGCCAGCAGCTCTCGACAGGGGGCAAACGGAAACACCATATATTTT. It specifies CASSSRQGANGNTIYF. Looking up the rest from reference TRBV5-1 and TRBJ1-3 gives the full variable domain: KAGVTQTPRYLIKTRGQQVTLSCSPISGHRSVSWYQQTPGQGLQFLFEYFSETQRNKGNFPGRFSGRQFSNSRSEMNVSTLELGDSALYLCASSSRQGANGNTIYFGEGSWLTVV.

V is TRBV7-9 and J is TRBJ1-3; D unclear. Germline CDR1 and CDR2: SEHNR and FQNEAQ (reference sequence). The CDR3 runs to 18 residues. V lost 3 bases, J lost 0 bases, and 18 bases lay in between. The CDR3 nucleotides read TGTGCCAGCAGCTTCTCCACCCTCCCGGGAGGCTCTGGAAACACCATATATTTT. Its protein product is CASSFSTLPGGSGNTIYF.

The chain combines TRBV7-2 with TRBJ2-3; a weak D match, TRBD2 (5 bases). Deletions cut 7 bases from V and 2 bases from J, with 13 bases between. Looked up from germline, CDR1 is SGHTA and CDR2 is FQGNSA. CDR3 size: 14 residues. CDR3 coding DNA: TGTGCCAGCACCGCCGGGGTCCACACAGATACGCAGTATTTT. Translated, it gives CASTAGVHTDTQYF. Using reference TRBV7-2 and TRBJ2-3 for the parts outside the CDR3, the full variable domain is GAGVSQSPSNKVTEKGKDVELRCDPISGHTALYWYRQSLGQGLEFLIYFQGNSAPDKSGLPSDRFSAERTGGSVSTLTIQRTQQEDSAVYLCASTAGVHTDTQYFGPGTRLTVL.

The chain uses TRBV6-5 and TRBJ1-6, with D hard to call. Germline CDR1 reads MNHEY; CDR2 reads SVGAGI. Trimming pared 0 bases from V and 2 bases from J, leaving 8 bases between. CDR3 size: 16 residues. CDR3 bases: TGTGCCAGCAGTTACTCGTCAGTCACCTATAATTCACCCCTCCACTTT. Translated: CASSYSSVTYNSPLHF.

This chain joins TRBV2 and TRBJ1-6, with 7 positions matching TRBD1. Losses at the gene ends were 11 bases for V and 0 bases for J; bases not matched to a gene: 10. The CDR3 contains 16 residues. The germline gives CDR1 SNHLY, CDR2 FYNNEI. CDR3 sequence: CAGSGGAGSYNSPLHF. The CDR3 nucleotides read TGTGCCGGCTCAGGGGGAGCCGGCTCCTATAATTCACCCCTCCACTTT.

The rearrangement joins TRBV10-3 to TRBJ2-7; unclear D gene. V shed 1 base and J shed 8 bases, with 15 bases lying between them. The CDR3 consists of 14 residues. Germline CDR1 and CDR2: ENHRY and SYGVKD. The CDR3 is CAISEYPQPYKQYF. The CDR3 nucleotides read TGTGCCATCAGTGAGTACCCACAGCCTTACAAGCAGTACTTC.

In nucleotides, the CDR3 is TGTGCCAGTAGTACGCCCGAGGCTAGCCATGGCTACACCTTC. This gives the protein CASSTPEASHGYTF. The V and J genes are TRBV19 and TRBJ1-2; D is uncertain. Germline assignment: CDR1 LNHDA and CDR2 SQIVND (reference sequence). V gave up 4 bases and J gave up 6 bases, with 15 bases separating them. The CDR3 has 14 residues.

The chain links TRBV2 to TRBJ1-4; TRBD1 matches 7 bases. The CDR3 sequence is 14 residues long. Germline V CDR1 and CDR2: SNHLY, FYNNEI. Trimming took 1 base from V and 8 from J; bases not matched to a gene: 4. The CDR3 nucleotides read TGTGCCAGCAGTGAAGACAGGGGTGTGGAAAAACTGTTTTTT. Translating gives CASSEDRGVEKLFF.

V gene TRBV30 combines with J gene TRBJ1-5, with D perhaps matching TRBD1 (6 bases). V was clipped by 1 base and J by 7 bases, with 11 bases between them. The CDR3 contains 13 residues. Germline V gene sequence: CDR1 GTSNPN, CDR2 SVGIG (reference sequence). CDR3 nucleotide sequence: TGTGCCTGGAGTGATGGGGGGGGCCAGCCCCAGCATTTT. Translating it yields CAWSDGGGQPQHF.

This chain connects TRBV6-6 to TRBJ1-2; 8 nucleotides align to TRBD1. The CDR3 is 13 amino acids. Losses at the gene ends were 0 bases for V and 8 bases for J; bases not matched to a gene: 2. CDR1 and CDR2 from the germline V gene are MNHNY and SVGAGI (reference sequence). CDR3 sequence reads: CASSYSGQGGYTF. In DNA form, the CDR3 reads TGTGCCAGCAGTTACTCCGGACAGGGAGGCTACACCTTC.

This clone was detected a few times. The chain combines TRBV29-1 with TRBJ2-3, with D maybe TRBD1 (5 bases). Per the germline V gene, CDR1 is SQVTM and CDR2 is ANQGSEA. The CDR3 extends over 13 amino acids. Trimming left V 4 bases short and J 6 bases short, with 14 bases between. CDR3 DNA: TGCAGCGTTGGTAATGGGGCATACGATACGCAGTATTTT. It specifies CSVGNGAYDTQYF.

V and J are TRBV10-3 and TRBJ2-1; a possible D gene is TRBD2 (6 bases). V lost 6 bases and J lost 7, with 13 bases in between. In germline, CDR1 is ENHRY, CDR2 SYGVKD. The CDR3 runs to 13 residues. The chain's CDR3 is CAISGRGLNEQFF. The CDR3 DNA reads as TGTGCCATCAGCGGGAGAGGGTTGAATGAGCAGTTCTTC.

The rearrangement links TRBV2 to TRBJ2-7, with TRBD2 matching over 7 bases. The germline CDR1 and CDR2 sequences are SNHLY and FYNNEI. This CDR3 has 12 amino acids. Trimming removed 6 bases from V and 7 bases from J; junction bases left unmatched: 6. The CDR3 DNA reads TGTGCCAGCAGCCCTCGGGGGGTGGAGCAGTACTTC. Translating it yields CASSPRGVEQYF.

The chain links TRBV3-1 (or the pseudogene TRBV3-2) to TRBJ2-7; D is perhaps TRBD2 (6 bases). This CDR3 has 13 amino acids. Trimming pared 5 bases from V and 6 bases from J, leaving 14 bases between. Per germline, CDR1 LGHDT and CDR2 YNNKEL (reference sequence). The CDR3: CASSMGLGSEQYF. CDR3 in DNA: TGTGCCAGCAGCATGGGACTTGGTAGCGAGCAGTACTTC.

V is TRBV4-2 and J is TRBJ1-6; 10 bases are shared with TRBD1. V shed 2 bases and J 0 bases; nucleotides not matched to a gene: 10. CDR3 size: 20 residues. CDR1 LGHNA and CDR2 YNFKEQ come from the germline V gene. CDR3 nucleotides: TGTGCCAGCAGCCAACTTCCCGGGACAGGGGCCAGCTCCTATAATTCACCCCTCCACTTT. This sequence encodes CASSQLPGTGASSYNSPLHF.

The J gene is TRBJ2-3, the V gene TRBV5-5; 7 bases agree with TRBD2. CDR3 length equals 14 residues. The ends lost 4 bases at V and 1 base at J; junction bases unmatched: 3. Per the germline V gene, CDR1 is SGHKS and CDR2 is YYEKEE (reference sequence). The CDR3 DNA follows: TGTGCCAGCAGCCGGGACTACGGCACAGATACGCAGTATTTT. Translated, it gives CASSRDYGTDTQYF. The full variable domain, its missing parts supplied by reference TRBV5-5 and TRBJ2-3, is DAGVTQSPTHLIKTRGQQVTLRCSPISGHKSVSWYQQVLGQGPQFIFQYYEKEERGRGNFPDRFSARQFPNYSSELNVNALLLGDSALYLCASSRDYGTDTQYFGPGTRLTVL.

V gene TRBV7-9 combines with J gene TRBJ1-1, with D possibly matching TRBD1 (6 bases). Germline CDR1 SEHNR, CDR2 FQNEAQ (reference sequence). Trimming took 1 base from V and 1 from J, leaving 19 bases between them. The CDR3 runs to 18 residues. The CDR3 region is CASSLGRQALFGNTEAFF. The CDR3 bases are TGTGCCAGCAGCTTAGGGAGACAGGCCCTTTTTGGGAACACTGAAGCTTTCTTT.

The chain links TRBV28 to TRBJ1-1, with D possibly being TRBD1 (6 bases). V was clipped by 4 bases and J by 3 bases, with 12 bases between them. CDR1 and CDR2 from the germline V gene are MDHEN and SYDVKM. CDR3 length: 14 amino acids. The CDR3 DNA follows: TGTGCCAGCAGTTCCCTGGACAGCGACACTGAAGCTTTCTTT. It codes for CASSSLDSDTEAFF.

J is TRBJ1-2 and V is TRBV27; possibly TRBD1 for D (5 bases). Germline-derived CDR1 and CDR2 are MNHEY and SMNVEV (reference sequence). The CDR3 loop spans 15 amino acids. V was clipped by 5 bases and J by 8 bases, with 21 bases between them. The CDR3 region is CASSQNPAQGPGYTF. CDR3 sequence (DNA): TGTGCCAGCAGTCAGAACCCAGCCCAGGGCCCGGGCTACACCTTC.

The rearrangement joins TRBV27 to TRBJ2-3; TRBD1 is a possible D gene (5 bases). CDR3 length: 13 residues. CDR1 MNHEY and CDR2 SMNVEV come from the germline V gene (reference sequence). Trimming removed 3 bases at V and 4 bases at J, with 8 bases between. The CDR3 DNA follows: TGTGCCAGCAGTTTCTCAGGGTCAGATACGCAGTATTTT. It yields the protein CASSFSGSDTQYF.